This TCR beta chain originates from a study of blood T cell repertoires in COVID-19. Study as a whole: T cells, B-cell-depleted T cells, or PBMCs provided the cDNA or gDNA that served as material.

The germline gives CDR1 SQVTM, CDR2 ANQGSEA. This CDR3 contains 13 residues. V dropped 3 bases and J dropped 5; count of bases not matched to a gene: 3. Per the original data handling: Using reference gene primer amplification, nucleated cell counts were estimated. TCRdb's copy holds only in-frame clones and misses some; the assay was immunoSEQ multiplex PCR. V, J and clone size derive from that table, while D and trimming were established from the DNA sequence. The repertoire holds about 190,000 clones, with 70% to 85% as singletons. The V and J genes are TRBV29-1 and TRBJ2-3, with TRBD2 matching over 9 bases. The sample consisted of peripheral blood. The sequence came from a man aged 45-65 years who had recovered from COVID-19. CDR3 DNA sequence: TGCAGCGTTGATGGCGGGAGGGGAGATACGCAGTATTTT. Its translation: CSVDGGRGDTQYF.